This entry describes one T cell receptor beta chain. Its antigen is unknown. The sample originates from a study of Ad26.COV2.S vaccination and SARS-CoV-2 variants. Study background: A COV1001 Ad26.COV2.S trial-arm participant provided the sample. General study points: People who got the vaccine had more spike-specific TCR breadth than people who got placebo.

Treatment meaning: 15 to 20 received Ad26.COV2.S at low or high dose, single or two shots; 5 received placebo; per-sample allocation not given. It was on day 63 after the first vaccine or placebo injection that samples were taken. Only in-frame clones appear in the TCRdb table, and some are missing; sequencing was by immunoSEQ multiplex PCR. The sample lists around 340,000 clones; roughly 90% were seen once. This CDR3 is built from 15 residues. CDR1 is GTSNPN and CDR2 is SVGIG in the germline V gene (reference sequence). Trimming removed 3 bases at V and 5 bases at J, with 19 bases between. Here the sequenced sample was peripheral blood, taken in a trial of Ad26.COV2.S vaccine versus placebo. The clonotype originates from a person aged 18-65 years who received the Ad26.COV2.S COVID-19 vaccine or a placebo. V gene TRBV30 combines with J gene TRBJ2-5, with D unclear. The CDR3 loop reads CAWSLGSPFGETQYF. For the CDR3, the DNA is TGTGCCTGGAGCCTGGGCTCTCCTTTTGGGGAGACCCAGTACTTC.